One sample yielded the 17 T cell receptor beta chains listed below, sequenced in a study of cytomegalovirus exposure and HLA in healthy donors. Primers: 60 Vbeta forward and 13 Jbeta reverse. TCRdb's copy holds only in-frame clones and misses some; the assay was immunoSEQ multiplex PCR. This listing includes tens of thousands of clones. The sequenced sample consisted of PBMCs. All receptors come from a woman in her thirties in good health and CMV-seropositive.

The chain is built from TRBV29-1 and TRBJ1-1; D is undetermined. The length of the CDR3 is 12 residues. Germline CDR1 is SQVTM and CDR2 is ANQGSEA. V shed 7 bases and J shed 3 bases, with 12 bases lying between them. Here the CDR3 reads CSGGYIDTEAFF. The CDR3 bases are TGCAGCGGAGGTTACATCGACACTGAAGCTTTCTTT.

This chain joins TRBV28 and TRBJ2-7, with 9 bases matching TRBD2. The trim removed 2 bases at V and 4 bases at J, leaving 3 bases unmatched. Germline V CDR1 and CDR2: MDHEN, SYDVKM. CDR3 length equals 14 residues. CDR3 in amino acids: CASSLRSGGYEQYF. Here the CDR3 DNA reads TGTGCCAGCAGTTTAAGGAGCGGGGGGTACGAGCAGTACTTC.

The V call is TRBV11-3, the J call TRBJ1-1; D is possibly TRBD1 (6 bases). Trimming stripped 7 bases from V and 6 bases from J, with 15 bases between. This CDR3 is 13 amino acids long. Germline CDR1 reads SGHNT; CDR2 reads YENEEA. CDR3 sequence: CASISGRGPEAFF. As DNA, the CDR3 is TGTGCCAGCATCTCGGGCAGGGGTCCTGAAGCTTTCTTT.

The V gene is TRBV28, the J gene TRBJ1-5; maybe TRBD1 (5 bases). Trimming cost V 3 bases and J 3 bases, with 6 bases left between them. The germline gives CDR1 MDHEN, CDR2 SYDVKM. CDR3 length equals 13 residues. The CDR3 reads CASSFRDNQPQHF. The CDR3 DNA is TGTGCCAGCAGTTTCAGGGACAATCAGCCCCAGCATTTT.

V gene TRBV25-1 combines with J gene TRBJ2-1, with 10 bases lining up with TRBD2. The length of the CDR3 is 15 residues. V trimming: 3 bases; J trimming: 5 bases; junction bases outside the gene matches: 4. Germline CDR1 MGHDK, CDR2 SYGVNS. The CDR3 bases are TGTGCCAGCAGTGAGAGTAGCGGGGGGCACAATGAGCAGTTCTTC. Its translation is CASSESSGGHNEQFF.

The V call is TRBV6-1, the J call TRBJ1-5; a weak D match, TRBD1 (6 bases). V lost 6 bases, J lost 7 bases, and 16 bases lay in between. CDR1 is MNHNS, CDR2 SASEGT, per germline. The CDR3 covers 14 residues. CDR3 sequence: CASRQSTGGQPQHF. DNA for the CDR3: TGTGCCAGCAGACAATCGACAGGCGGGCAGCCCCAGCATTTT.

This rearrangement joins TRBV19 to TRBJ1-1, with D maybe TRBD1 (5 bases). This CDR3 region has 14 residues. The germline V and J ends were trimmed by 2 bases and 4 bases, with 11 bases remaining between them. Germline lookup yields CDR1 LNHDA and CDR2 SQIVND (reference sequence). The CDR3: CASSIYRKTTEAFF. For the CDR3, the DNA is TGTGCCAGTAGTATATACAGGAAGACCACTGAAGCTTTCTTT.

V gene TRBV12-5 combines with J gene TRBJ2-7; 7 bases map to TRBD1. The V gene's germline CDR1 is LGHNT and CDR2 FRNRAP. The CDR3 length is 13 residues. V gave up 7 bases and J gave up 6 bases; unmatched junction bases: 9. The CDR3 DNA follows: TGTGCTAGTGAATCCGACAGGGCCAGCGAGCAGTACTTC. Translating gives CASESDRASEQYF.

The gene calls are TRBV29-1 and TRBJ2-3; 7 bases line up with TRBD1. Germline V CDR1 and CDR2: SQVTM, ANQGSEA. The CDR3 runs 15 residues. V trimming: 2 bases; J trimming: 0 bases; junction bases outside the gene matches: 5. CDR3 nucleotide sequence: TGCAGCGTTGAACGGCCGACAGGGAGCACAGATACGCAGTATTTT. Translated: CSVERPTGSTDTQYF.

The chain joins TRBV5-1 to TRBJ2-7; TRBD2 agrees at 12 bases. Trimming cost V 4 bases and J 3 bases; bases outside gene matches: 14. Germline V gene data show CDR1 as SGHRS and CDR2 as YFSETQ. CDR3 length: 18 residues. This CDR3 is CASSDRLAGEGGLYEQYF. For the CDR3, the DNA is TGCGCCAGCAGCGACCGACTAGCGGGAGAGGGGGGACTCTACGAGCAGTACTTC. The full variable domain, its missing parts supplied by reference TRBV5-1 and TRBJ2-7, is KAGVTQTPRYLIKTRGQQVTLSCSPISGHRSVSWYQQTPGQGLQFLFEYFSETQRNKGNFPGRFSGRQFSNSRSEMNVSTLELGDSALYLCASSDRLAGEGGLYEQYFGPGTRLTVT.

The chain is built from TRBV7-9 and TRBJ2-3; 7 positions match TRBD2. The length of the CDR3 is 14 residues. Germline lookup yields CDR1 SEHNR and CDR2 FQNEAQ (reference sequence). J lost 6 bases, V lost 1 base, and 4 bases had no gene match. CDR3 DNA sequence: TGTGCCAGCAGCTTAGGGACTAGTTACGATACGCAGTATTTT. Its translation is CASSLGTSYDTQYF.

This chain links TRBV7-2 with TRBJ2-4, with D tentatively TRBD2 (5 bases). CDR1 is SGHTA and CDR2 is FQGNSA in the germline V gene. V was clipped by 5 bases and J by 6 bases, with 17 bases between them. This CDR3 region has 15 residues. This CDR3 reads CASSQEDRDLNIQYF. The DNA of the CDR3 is TGTGCCAGCAGCCAAGAAGACCGGGATCTAAACATTCAGTACTTC.

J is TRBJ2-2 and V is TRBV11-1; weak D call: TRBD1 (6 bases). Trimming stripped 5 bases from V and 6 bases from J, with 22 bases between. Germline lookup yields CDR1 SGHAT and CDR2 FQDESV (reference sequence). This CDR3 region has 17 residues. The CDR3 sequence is CASSPGLSRGRSGELFF. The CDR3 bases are TGTGCCAGCAGCCCCGGTTTGAGCAGGGGAAGATCCGGGGAGCTGTTTTTT.

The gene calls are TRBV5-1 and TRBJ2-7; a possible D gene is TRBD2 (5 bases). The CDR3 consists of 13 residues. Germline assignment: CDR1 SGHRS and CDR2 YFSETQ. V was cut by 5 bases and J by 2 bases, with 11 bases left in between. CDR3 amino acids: CASSTGNTYEQYF. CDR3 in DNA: TGCGCCAGCAGTACGGGGAACACCTACGAGCAGTACTTC.

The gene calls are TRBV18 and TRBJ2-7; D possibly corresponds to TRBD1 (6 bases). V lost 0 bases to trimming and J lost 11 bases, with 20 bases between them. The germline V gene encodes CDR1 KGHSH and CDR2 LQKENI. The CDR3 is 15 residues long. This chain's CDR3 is CASSPPGPRGTGKYF. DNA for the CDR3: TGTGCCAGCTCACCACCGGGTCCTAGGGGGACGGGGAAGTACTTC.

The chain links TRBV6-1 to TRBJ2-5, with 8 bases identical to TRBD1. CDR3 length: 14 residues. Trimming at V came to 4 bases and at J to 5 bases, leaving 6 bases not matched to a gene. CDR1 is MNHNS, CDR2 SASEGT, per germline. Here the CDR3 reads CASSVGQGYETQYF. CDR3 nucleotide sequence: TGTGCCAGCAGTGTCGGACAGGGTTACGAGACCCAGTACTTC.

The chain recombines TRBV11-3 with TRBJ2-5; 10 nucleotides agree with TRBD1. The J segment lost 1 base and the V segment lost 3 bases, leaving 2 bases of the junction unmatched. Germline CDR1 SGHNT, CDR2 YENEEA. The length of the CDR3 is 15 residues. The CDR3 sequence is CASSLGQGLQETQYF. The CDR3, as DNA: TGTGCCAGCAGCTTGGGACAGGGGCTCCAAGAGACCCAGTACTTC.